These 20 T cell receptor beta chains originate from one sample sequenced in a study of memory CD4+ T cells and cytomegalovirus serostatus. The sort gate was single viable CD3+CD4+CD8-CD45RO+ cells for memory CD4+ T cells. Measured with immunoSEQ multiplex PCR; TCRdb has only the in-frame clones, and not every one. Of 45,000 or so clones in the sample, over 60% were seen once. Material for sequencing was memory CD4+ T cells from blood. Receptors were obtained from an adult in good health and CMV-seronegative.

J is TRBJ2-2 and V is TRBV2; TRBD2 matches at 12 bases. The CDR3 is 17 residues long. Germline V CDR1 and CDR2: SNHLY, FYNNEI. The V and J ends lost 5 bases and 2 bases, in that order; junction bases with no gene match: 6. The CDR3 reads CASSRTSGDVNTGELFF. CDR3 coding DNA: TGTGCCAGCAGTAGGACTAGCGGGGACGTAAACACCGGGGAGCTGTTTTTT.

The chain carries TRBV7-6 and TRBJ1-1; D unclear. Per the germline V gene, CDR1 is SGHVS and CDR2 is FNYEAQ. With 4 bases removed from V and 0 bases from J, the gap between germline ends came to 6 bases. The CDR3 consists of 13 residues. CDR3 loop: CASSSRMNTEAFF. DNA for the CDR3: TGTGCCAGCAGCTCGAGGATGAACACTGAAGCTTTCTTT.

This clone was counted a few times. The chain links TRBV4-2 to TRBJ2-5, with D unresolved. Trimming pared 0 bases from V and 0 bases from J, leaving 8 bases between. The CDR3 is made up of 15 amino acids. Germline loops: CDR1 LGHNA, CDR2 YNFKEQ. The CDR3, as DNA: TGTGCCAGCAGCCAAGATTGGACGTACCAAGAGACCCAGTACTTC. It is translated as CASSQDWTYQETQYF.

The genes are TRBV9 and TRBJ2-5; TRBD1 aligns across 8 bases. The V and J ends lost 7 bases and 5 bases, in that order; junction bases with no gene match: 10. CDR3 size: 14 residues. CDR1 SGDLS and CDR2 YYNGEE come from the germline V gene. In nucleotides, the CDR3 is TGTGCCAGCTCGCAGGGGGCATATTTGGAGACCCAGTACTTC. It encodes CASSQGAYLETQYF.

The genes are TRBV2 and TRBJ1-5; possibly TRBD1 for D (6 bases). The germline CDR1 and CDR2 sequences are SNHLY and FYNNEI. The germline V and J ends were trimmed by 2 bases and 7 bases, with 12 bases remaining between them. This CDR3 spans 14 amino acids. The CDR3 here is CASSESTGRQPQHF. The CDR3 DNA sequence: TGTGCCAGCAGTGAATCGACAGGCCGGCAGCCCCAGCATTTT.

The CDR3 nucleotides are TGTGCCAGCGGAGAAAGGGGGCAACAACGGGGGACCCAGTACTTC. It specifies CASGERGQQRGTQYF. The genes are TRBV19 and TRBJ2-5; TRBD1 agrees at 7 bases. Germline CDR1 and CDR2: LNHDA and SQIVND (reference sequence). V shed 9 bases and J 7 bases; nucleotides not matched to a gene: 17. The CDR3 has 15 residues. The whole variable domain, filled in from reference TRBV19 and TRBJ2-5, reads DGGITQSPKYLFRKEGQNVTLSCEQNLNHDAMYWYRQDPGQGLRLIYYSQIVNDFQKGDIAEGYSVSREKKESFPLTVTSAQKNPTAFYLCASGERGQQRGTQYFGPGTRLLVL.

This chain links TRBV9 with TRBJ2-3; 9 bases match TRBD2. The CDR3 is made up of 16 amino acids. CDR1 SGDLS and CDR2 YYNGEE come from the germline V gene. V was pared by 3 bases and J by 4 bases, with 9 bases of the junction left unmatched. CDR3 coding DNA: TGTGCCAGCAGCGCCAGACTTAGCGGGAGAGCAGATACGCAGTATTTT. It specifies CASSARLSGRADTQYF.

The chain combines TRBV2 with TRBJ2-2; TRBD1 matches 7 bases. Germline CDR1 SNHLY, CDR2 FYNNEI. The V and J ends lost 6 bases and 4 bases, in that order; junction bases with no gene match: 11. This CDR3 is built from 16 residues. CDR3: CASSLFGPGGTGELFF. In nucleotides, the CDR3 is TGTGCCAGCAGCTTATTCGGACCAGGGGGCACCGGGGAGCTGTTTTTT.

The chain recombines TRBV7-9 with TRBJ2-1; 7 bases are a match to TRBD2. Germline assignment: CDR1 SEHNR and CDR2 FQNEAQ (reference sequence). CDR3 length: 13 amino acids. Losses at the gene ends were 5 bases for V and 6 bases for J; bases not matched to a gene: 4. CDR3 loop: CASSKGTINEQFF. In DNA, the CDR3 is TGTGCCAGCAGCAAAGGGACTATCAATGAGCAGTTCTTC.

The chain uses TRBV5-5 and TRBJ1-1; D remains unclear. The CDR3 extends over 17 amino acids. The germline CDR1 and CDR2 sequences are SGHKS and YYEKEE (reference sequence). V lost 4 bases, J lost 4 bases, and 23 bases lay in between. The CDR3 here is CASSPMQMMDRRTEAFF. CDR3 in DNA: TGTGCCAGCAGCCCAATGCAAATGATGGATAGACGCACTGAAGCTTTCTTT.

The V gene is TRBV6-5, the J gene TRBJ2-6; no clear D gene. The V and J ends lost 0 bases and 1 base respectively, with 7 bases between them. The CDR3 totals 16 residues. CDR1 MNHEY and CDR2 SVGAGI come from the germline V gene. CDR3 bases: TGTGCCAGCAGTTACTCGCTTTCTTCTGGGGCCAACGTCCTGACTTTC. Protein sequence: CASSYSLSSGANVLTF.

This chain links TRBV11-1 with TRBJ2-5; possible D gene TRBD2, 6 bases. V was pared by 3 bases and J by 5 bases, with 19 bases between. Per germline, CDR1 SGHAT and CDR2 FQDESV (reference sequence). The CDR3 is 16 residues long. The DNA of the CDR3 is TGTGCCAGCAGCTTGAGCCTGGGACTGGGCCAGGAGACCCAGTACTTC. Amino acid sequence: CASSLSLGLGQETQYF.

This rearrangement joins TRBV19 to TRBJ1-1; 7 bases align to TRBD1. The ends lost 4 bases at V and 9 bases at J; junction bases unmatched: 11. This CDR3 comprises 14 residues. Germline values: CDR1 LNHDA, CDR2 SQIVND (reference sequence). Here the CDR3 reads CASSSTGDVGQAFF. The DNA for the CDR3 is TGTGCCAGTAGTAGTACAGGGGATGTAGGACAAGCTTTCTTT.

The table lists this clone with a few counts. The rearrangement links TRBV2 to TRBJ1-5; D call uncertain. CDR1 SNHLY and CDR2 FYNNEI come from the germline V gene. This CDR3 has 14 amino acids. Trimming removed 4 bases from V and 1 base from J, with 8 bases in between. The CDR3 coding sequence is TGTGCCAGCAGTGCTGATAGGAGCAATCAGCCCCAGCATTTT. It yields the protein CASSADRSNQPQHF.

The V gene is TRBV12-5, the J gene TRBJ2-7, with D perhaps matching TRBD2 (5 bases). CDR3 length equals 13 residues. CDR1 is LGHNT and CDR2 is FRNRAP in the germline V gene. The ends were cut back, 7 bases at V and 5 bases at J, with 15 bases in the middle. This CDR3 is CASALAKTDEQYF. CDR3 DNA: TGTGCTAGTGCCCTAGCTAAGACCGACGAGCAGTACTTC.

The chain joins TRBV19 to TRBJ2-3, with TRBD2 matching over 7 bases. The trim removed 7 bases at V and 1 base at J, leaving 5 bases unmatched. Germline V CDR1 and CDR2: LNHDA, SQIVND (reference sequence). The CDR3 totals 14 residues. The CDR3, as DNA: TGTGCCAGTAAAAGGGAGGGCCGCACAGATACGCAGTATTTT. Translating gives CASKREGRTDTQYF.

The chain has TRBV4-3 and TRBJ2-1, with 14 bases aligning to TRBD2. The germline V gene encodes CDR1 LGHNA and CDR2 YSLEER. CDR3 length equals 15 residues. The V segment lost 4 bases and the J segment 8 bases; nucleotides outside the gene matches: 4. In DNA, the CDR3 is TGCGCCAGCAGCCTTGGGACTAGCGGGAGCGATGAGCAGTTCTTC. As protein: CASSLGTSGSDEQFF.

The V and J genes are TRBV18 and TRBJ1-5; 10 bases agree with TRBD1. Germline assignment: CDR1 KGHSH and CDR2 LQKENI. V lost 1 base and J lost 7; bases outside the gene matches: 4. The CDR3 runs 15 residues. CDR3 in amino acids: CASSPRDRGEQPQHF. CDR3 coding DNA: TGTGCCAGCTCACCACGGGACAGGGGTGAGCAGCCCCAGCATTTT.

This clone was seen once. The chain couples TRBV7-3 to TRBJ2-1, with a tentative D call TRBD2 (5 bases). V lost 2 bases and J lost 2, with 7 bases in between. This CDR3 spans 14 amino acids. Germline V gene lookup returns CDR1 SGHTA and CDR2 FQGTGA. This CDR3 reads CASSLEGTYNEQFF. DNA for the CDR3: TGTGCCAGCAGCTTAGAGGGTACCTACAATGAGCAGTTCTTC.

With regard to this clone: The junction and the germline gene differ at one end; a read error may be behind it. The chain joins TRBV11-2 to TRBJ1-6; maybe TRBD1 (6 bases). CDR3 length: 14 amino acids. The germline gives CDR1 SGHAT, CDR2 FQNNGV. The CDR3 here is CASTQRQDNSPLRF. The CDR3 DNA sequence: TGTGCCAGCACCCAAAGACAGGATAATTCACCCCTCCGCTTT.